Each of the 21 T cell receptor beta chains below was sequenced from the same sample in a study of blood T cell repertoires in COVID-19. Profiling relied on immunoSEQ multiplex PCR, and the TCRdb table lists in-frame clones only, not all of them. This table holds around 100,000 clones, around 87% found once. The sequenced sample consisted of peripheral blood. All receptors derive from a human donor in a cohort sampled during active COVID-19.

The CDR3 sequence: CASGLVLLRGGTSGIPSVIHEQYF. The CDR3 DNA is TGTGCTAGTGGTTTGGTCCTCCTTCGGGGGGGTACTAGCGGGATCCCCAGTGTTATCCACGAGCAGTACTTC. This chain uses TRBV12-5 with TRBJ2-7, with 10 positions matching TRBD2. The CDR3 is made up of 24 amino acids. The V gene end was trimmed by 0 bases and the J gene end by 5 bases; junction bases not matched to a gene: 31. CDR1 and CDR2 from the germline V gene are LGHNT and FRNRAP.

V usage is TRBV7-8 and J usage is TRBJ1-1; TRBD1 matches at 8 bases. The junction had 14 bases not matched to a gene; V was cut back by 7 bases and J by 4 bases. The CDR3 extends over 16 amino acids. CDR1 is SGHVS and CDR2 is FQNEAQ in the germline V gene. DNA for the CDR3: TGTGCCAGCACCCCCCCCCAGGGGGCGCTTGGCACTGAAGCTTTCTTT. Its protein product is CASTPPQGALGTEAFF.

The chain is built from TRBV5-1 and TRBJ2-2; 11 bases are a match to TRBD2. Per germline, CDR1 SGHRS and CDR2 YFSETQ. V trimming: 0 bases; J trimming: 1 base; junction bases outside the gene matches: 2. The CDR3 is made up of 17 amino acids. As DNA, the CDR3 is TGCGCCAGCAGCTTGGGGGGGACTAGCGGGAACACCGGGGAGCTGTTTTTT. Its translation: CASSLGGTSGNTGELFF.

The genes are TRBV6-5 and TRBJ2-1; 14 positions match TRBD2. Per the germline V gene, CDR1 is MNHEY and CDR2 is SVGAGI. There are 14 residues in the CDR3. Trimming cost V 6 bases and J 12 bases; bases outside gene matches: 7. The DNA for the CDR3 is TGTGCCAGCAGGGGGGGACTAGCGGGAGAGTGGCAGTTCTTC. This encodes CASRGGLAGEWQFF.

CDR3 nucleotide sequence: TGTGCCACCATCGACGGGGTAGGTCGAGGCCATAACTATGGCTACACCTTC. It encodes CATIDGVGRGHNYGYTF. The gene calls are TRBV28 and TRBJ1-2; D gene uncertain. V dropped 10 bases and J dropped 1 base, with 25 bases sitting between them. This CDR3 has 17 amino acids. The germline gives CDR1 MDHEN, CDR2 SYDVKM.

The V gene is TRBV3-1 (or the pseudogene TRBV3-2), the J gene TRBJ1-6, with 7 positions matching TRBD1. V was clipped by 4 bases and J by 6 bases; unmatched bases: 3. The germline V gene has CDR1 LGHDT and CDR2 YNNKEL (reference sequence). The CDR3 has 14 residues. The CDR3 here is CASSPGQSNSPLHF. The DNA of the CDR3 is TGTGCCAGCAGCCCGGGACAGAGTAATTCACCCCTCCACTTT.

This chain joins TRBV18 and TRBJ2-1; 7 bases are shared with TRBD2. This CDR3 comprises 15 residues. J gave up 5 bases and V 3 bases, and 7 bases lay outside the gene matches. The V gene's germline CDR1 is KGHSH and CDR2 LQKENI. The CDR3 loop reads CASSPRAGANNEQFF. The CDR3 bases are TGTGCCAGCTCACCTCGGGCGGGAGCAAACAATGAGCAGTTCTTC. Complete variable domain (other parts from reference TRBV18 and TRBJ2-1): NAGVMQNPRHLVRRRGQEARLRCSPMKGHSHVYWYRQLPEEGLKFMVYLQKENIIDESGMPKERFSAEFPKEGPSILRIQQVVRGDSAAYFCASSPRAGANNEQFFGPGTRLTVL.

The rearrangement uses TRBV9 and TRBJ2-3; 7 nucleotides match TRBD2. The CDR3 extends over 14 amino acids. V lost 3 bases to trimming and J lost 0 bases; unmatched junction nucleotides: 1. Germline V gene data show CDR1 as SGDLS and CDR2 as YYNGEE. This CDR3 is CASSGLASTDTQYF. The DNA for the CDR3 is TGTGCCAGCAGCGGACTAGCTAGCACAGATACGCAGTATTTT. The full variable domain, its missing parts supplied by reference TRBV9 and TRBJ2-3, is DSGVTQTPKHLITATGQRVTLRCSPRSGDLSVYWYQQSLDQGLQFLIQYYNGEERAKGNILERFSAQQFPDLHSELNLSSLELGDSALYFCASSGLASTDTQYFGPGTRLTVL.

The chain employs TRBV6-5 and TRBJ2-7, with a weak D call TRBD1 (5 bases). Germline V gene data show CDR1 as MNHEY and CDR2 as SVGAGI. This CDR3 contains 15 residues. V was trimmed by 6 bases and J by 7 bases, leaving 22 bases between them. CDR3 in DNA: TGTGCCAGCAGGCCCGCAGGGCCCCGATATGGGGAGCAGTACTTC. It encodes CASRPAGPRYGEQYF.

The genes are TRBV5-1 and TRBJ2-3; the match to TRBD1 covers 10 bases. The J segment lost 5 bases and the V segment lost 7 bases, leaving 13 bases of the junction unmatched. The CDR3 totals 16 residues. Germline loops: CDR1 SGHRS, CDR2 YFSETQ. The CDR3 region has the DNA TGCGCCAGCTCCCCTCCGGGACAGGGGTCCGGAGATACGCAGTATTTT. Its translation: CASSPPGQGSGDTQYF.

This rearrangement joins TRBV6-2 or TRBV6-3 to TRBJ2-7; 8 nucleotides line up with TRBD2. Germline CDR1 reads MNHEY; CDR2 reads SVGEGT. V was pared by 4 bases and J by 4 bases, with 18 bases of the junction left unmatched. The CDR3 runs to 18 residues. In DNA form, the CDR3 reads TGTGCCAGCAGTTCGACATTACTAGCGGAACCCTCTCGATACGAGCAGTACTTC. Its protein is CASSSTLLAEPSRYEQYF.

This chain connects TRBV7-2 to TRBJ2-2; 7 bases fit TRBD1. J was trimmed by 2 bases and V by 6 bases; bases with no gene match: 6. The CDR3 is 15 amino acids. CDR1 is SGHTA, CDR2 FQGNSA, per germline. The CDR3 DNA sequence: TGTGCCAGCAGGCAGGGACAGCAAAACACCGGGGAGCTGTTTTTT. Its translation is CASRQGQQNTGELFF.

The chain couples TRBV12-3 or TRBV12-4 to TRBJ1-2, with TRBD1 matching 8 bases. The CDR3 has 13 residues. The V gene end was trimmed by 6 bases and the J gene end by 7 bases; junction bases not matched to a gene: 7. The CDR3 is CASRYTGGGGYTF. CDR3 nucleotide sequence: TGTGCCAGCAGGTATACAGGGGGAGGTGGCTACACCTTC.

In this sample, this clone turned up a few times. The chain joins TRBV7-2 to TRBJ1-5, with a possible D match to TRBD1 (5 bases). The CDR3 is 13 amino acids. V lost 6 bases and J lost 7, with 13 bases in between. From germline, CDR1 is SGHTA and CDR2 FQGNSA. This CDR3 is CASSRGASQPQHF. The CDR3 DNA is TGTGCCAGCAGTCGTGGGGCCTCCCAGCCCCAGCATTTT.

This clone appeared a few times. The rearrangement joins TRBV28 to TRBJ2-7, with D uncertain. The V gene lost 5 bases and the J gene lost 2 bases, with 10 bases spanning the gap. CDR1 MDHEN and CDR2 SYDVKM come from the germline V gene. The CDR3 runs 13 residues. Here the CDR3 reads CASSESQAYEQYF. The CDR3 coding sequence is TGTGCCAGCAGTGAGAGCCAAGCCTACGAGCAGTACTTC. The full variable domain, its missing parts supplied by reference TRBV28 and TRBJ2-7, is DVKVTQSSRYLVKRTGEKVFLECVQDMDHENMFWYRQDPGLGLRLIYFSYDVKMKEKGDIPEGYSVSREKKERFSLILESASTNQTSMYLCASSESQAYEQYFGPGTRLTVT.

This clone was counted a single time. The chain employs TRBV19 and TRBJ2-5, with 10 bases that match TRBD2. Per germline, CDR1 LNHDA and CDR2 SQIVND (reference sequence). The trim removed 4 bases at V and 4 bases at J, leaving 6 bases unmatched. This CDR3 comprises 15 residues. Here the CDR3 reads CASSKAGGVGETQYF. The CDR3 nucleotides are TGTGCCAGTAGTAAAGCGGGAGGGGTTGGAGAGACCCAGTACTTC.

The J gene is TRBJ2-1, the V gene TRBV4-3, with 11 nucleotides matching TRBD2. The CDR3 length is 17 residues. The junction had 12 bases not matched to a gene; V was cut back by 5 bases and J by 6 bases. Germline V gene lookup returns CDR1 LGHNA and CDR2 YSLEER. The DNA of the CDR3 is TGCGCCAGCAGCTCTCAACCCCTAGCGGGAGGAGGCAATGAGCAGTTCTTC. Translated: CASSSQPLAGGGNEQFF.

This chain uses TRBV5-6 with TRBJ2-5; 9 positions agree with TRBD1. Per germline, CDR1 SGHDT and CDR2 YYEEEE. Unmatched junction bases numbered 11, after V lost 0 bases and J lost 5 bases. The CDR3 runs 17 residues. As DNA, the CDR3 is TGTGCCAGCAGCTTGGCCTTGAACAGGGGGCGGCGGGAGACCCAGTACTTC. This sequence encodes CASSLALNRGRRETQYF.

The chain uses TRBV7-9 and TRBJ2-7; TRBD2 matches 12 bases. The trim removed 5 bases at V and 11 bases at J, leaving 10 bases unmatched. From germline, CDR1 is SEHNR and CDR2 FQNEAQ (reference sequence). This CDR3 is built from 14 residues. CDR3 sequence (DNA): TGTGCCAGCAGCCTCGAGGGACTAGCGGGTGGGAAGTACTTC. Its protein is CASSLEGLAGGKYF.

DNA for the CDR3: TGTGCCAGCAGCTTATCGACAGGGTCCGGGGAGCTGTTTTTT. As protein: CASSLSTGSGELFF. The chain is built from TRBV7-2 and TRBJ2-2, with 7 bases that match TRBD1. The CDR3 is 14 amino acids. CDR1 is SGHTA and CDR2 is FQGNSA in the germline V gene. V gave up 2 bases and J gave up 6 bases; unmatched junction bases: 3.

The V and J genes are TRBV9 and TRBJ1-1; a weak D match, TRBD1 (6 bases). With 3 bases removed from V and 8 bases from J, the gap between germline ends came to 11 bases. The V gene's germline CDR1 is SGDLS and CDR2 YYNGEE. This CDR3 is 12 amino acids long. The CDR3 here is CASSGPDREAFF. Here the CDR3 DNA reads TGTGCCAGCAGCGGACCCGACAGGGAAGCTTTCTTT.